This T cell receptor beta chain stems from a study of cytomegalovirus exposure and HLA in healthy donors. Profiling relied on immunoSEQ multiplex PCR, and the TCRdb table lists in-frame clones only, not all of them. Of approximately 120,000 clones in the sample, about 87% are singletons; the top ten hold around 1.9%. The CDR3 has 15 residues. Per the germline V gene, CDR1 is SGHNT and CDR2 is YENEEA. Deletions cut 0 bases from V and 0 bases from J, with 8 bases between. This chain uses TRBV11-3 with TRBJ2-5; D is perhaps TRBD2 (6 bases). Source material: PBMCs. The TCR sequence derives from a woman between 18 and 29 years old in good health and CMV-seronegative. The CDR3 DNA follows: TGTGCCAGCAGCTTAGAGGCGGGGTACCAAGAGACCCAGTACTTC. Translating gives CASSLEAGYQETQYF.